This record covers a single TCR beta chain. V lost 5 bases to trimming and J lost 5 bases, with 12 bases between them. There are 13 residues in the CDR3. Germline values: CDR1 LGHNT, CDR2 FRNRAP. The data are from a study of blood T cell repertoires in COVID-19. Study as a whole: Sample material is recorded as cDNA or gDNA derived from T cells, B-cell-depleted T cells, or PBMCs.

Followed longitudinally, the Seattle patients had been enrolled during active infection. Original handling: Reference gene primer amplification in the assay estimated nucleated cell counts. TCRdb's table, derived via immunoSEQ multiplex PCR, lists solely in-frame clones and lacks some. The V and J calls and clone size come from that table; D and trimming were worked out from the DNA. This table has around 300,000 clones, roughly 90% appearing once. The V call is TRBV12-5, the J call TRBJ2-5; tentatively, D is TRBD2 (5 bases). The sequence was collected from a woman between 65 and 79 years old with COVID-19, enrolled during active disease. The sample taken for sequencing was peripheral blood. CDR3 region: CASGLSGVETQYF. CDR3 coding DNA: TGTGCTAGTGGTCTCTCCGGGGTGGAGACCCAGTACTTC.